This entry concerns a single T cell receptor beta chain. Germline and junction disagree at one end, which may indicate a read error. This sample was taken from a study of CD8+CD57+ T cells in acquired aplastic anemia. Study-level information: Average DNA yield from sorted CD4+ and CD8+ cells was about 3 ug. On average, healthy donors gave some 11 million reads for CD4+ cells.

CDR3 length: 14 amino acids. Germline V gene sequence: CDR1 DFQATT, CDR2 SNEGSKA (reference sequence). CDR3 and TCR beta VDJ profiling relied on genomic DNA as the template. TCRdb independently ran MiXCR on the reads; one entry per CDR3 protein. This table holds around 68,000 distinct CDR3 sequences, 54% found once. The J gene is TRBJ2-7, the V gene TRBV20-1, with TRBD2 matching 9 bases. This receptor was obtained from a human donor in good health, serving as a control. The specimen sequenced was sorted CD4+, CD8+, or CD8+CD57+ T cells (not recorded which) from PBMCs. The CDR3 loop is CSARIRTSDYGQYF. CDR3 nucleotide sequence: TGCAGTGCTAGAATCCGGACTAGCGATTACGGGCAGTACTTC.